This TCR beta chain was recorded in a study of tumor-infiltrating lymphocytes in glioblastoma multiforme (dated by TCRdb to the late 2010s). With respect to the entire study: To test whether intratumoral genomic heterogeneity fosters TIL diversity, the study jointly examined somatic mutations, TIL diversity and immune response activity. General findings and caveats noted by the study authors: The authors noted that sorting T cells into functional subsets, which was not done in this study, would be a future improvement. RNA-based TCR sequencing may distort clone frequencies because T cells carry unequal numbers of TCR transcripts. Generalizability was limited because only one glioblastoma patient was included in the TCR and somatic mutation analysis.

The AllPrep DNA/RNA mini kit was used to purify genomic DNA and total RNA simultaneously from each of the 10 or so tumor samples. OD 260/280 ratios above 1.9 and RNA integrity numbers above 6.5 were observed for all RNA. V gives up 3 bases and J gives up 0 bases, and the segment between their germline ends measures 12 bases. Inclusive of the bounding cysteine and phenylalanine, the CDR3 is 15 residues long. The CDR3 DNA has 45 bases and is translated from base 1. CDR1 and CDR2, per the germline V gene (reference sequence), are SGHNT and YYREEE. This clonotype was counted ten times or more. There is no known antigen for this receptor. No per-base quality is available; no much larger clone lies one base away. A modified ARM-PCR protocol with multiple V-beta primers and a C-beta primer was used to build TCRB libraries from RNA via three nested multiplex PCR rounds. ProtoScript II Reverse Transcriptase and a C-beta primer were used to synthesize TCRB-specific cDNA from around 0.52 ug total RNA. No unique molecular identifiers were described for the TCRB libraries. In the third PCR, barcodes and adapters were added over roughly 24 cycles with Deep VentR (exo-) polymerase, after which 250-500 bp bands were gel purified. An Illumina HiSeq 2500 was used to sequence the TCRB libraries with 250 bp paired-end reads. The original pipeline was this. Trimmomatic was used to clean reads, FLASH to merge reads, MiGEC to assign V, D and J segments, and VDJtools to perform the analysis. VDJtools was used to calculate the Shannon-Wiener diversity index, which quantified repertoire diversity. TCRdb redid the processing of the public reads, applying fastp at Q25 and MiXCR, and retained in-frame beta chains. Rows matching on CDR3 protein sequence are summarized as one entry with the most common DNA and genes. These V and J calls originate from TCRdb's pipeline instead of the authors' own analysis. This sample is represented by 8,900 or so distinct CDR3 sequences; nearly 75% of them were singletons. In total, the top ten clones hold 51% of the sample.

The TCR sequence derives from a male donor with glioblastoma. Sequenced: brain tumor tissue. The chain uses TRBV5-4 and TRBJ1-1; the D gene is perhaps TRBD1, from 5 matching bases. Here the CDR3 is given as CASSWERQLNTEAFF. The nucleotide sequence is given as TGTGCCAGCAGCTGGGAACGACAGTTGAACACTGAAGCTTTCTTT. Reference TRBV5-4 and TRBJ1-1 proteins supply the regions before and after the CDR3; the full variable domain is: ETGVTQSPTHLIKTRGQQVTLRCSSQSGHNTVSWYQQALGQGPQFIFQYYREEENGRGNFPPRFSGLQFPNYSSELNVNALELDDSALYLCASSWERQLNTEAFFGQGTRLTVV.